Following are 32 T cell receptor beta chains from one sample sequenced in a study of T cell repertoires in cytomegalovirus infection. What these receptors recognize is not known. TCRdb analysed the reads with MiXCR anew, one entry per CDR3 protein. This sample carries approximately 350,000 distinct CDR3 sequences, just under 35% of them seen once, and the ten largest clones take roughly 12%. The source was cultured PBMCs, collected from culture after CMV antigen stimulation. Receptors were obtained from a human donor in good health (CMV status not recorded). Some clones in this sample may be carry-over from other donors' samples.

This clonotype was seen once. This sequence joins TRBV5-1 and TRBJ2-1; 7 bases are a match to TRBD2. Unmatched junction bases numbered 11, after V lost 7 bases and J lost 7 bases. Germline V gene lookup returns CDR1 SGHRS and CDR2 YFSETQ. The CDR3 contains 14 residues. The CDR3 DNA is TGCGCCAGCCGCTATCCCGGGACTAATAATGAGCAGTTCTTC. This gives the protein CASRYPGTNNEQFF.

The sample holds many counts of this clonotype. The rearrangement joins TRBV7-2 to TRBJ1-1; no definite D call. The ends were cut back, 2 bases at V and 1 base at J, with 8 bases in the middle. The germline V gene has CDR1 SGHTA and CDR2 FQGNSA. CDR3 length equals 14 residues. The CDR3 sequence: CASSLLASNTEAFF. The CDR3 DNA reads TGTGCCAGCAGCTTATTGGCCTCGAACACTGAAGCTTTCTTT.

The V gene is TRBV19, the J gene TRBJ2-1; D unresolved. This CDR3 comprises 15 residues. V lost 4 bases and J lost 9, with 19 bases in between. Germline CDR1 is LNHDA and CDR2 is SQIVND (reference sequence). The CDR3 here is CASSNVIGYSGEQFF. CDR3 bases: TGTGCCAGTAGTAACGTCATAGGGTACTCTGGTGAGCAGTTCTTC.

This clonotype was recorded a few times. The gene calls are TRBV11-2 and TRBJ2-5; D is unclear. CDR3 length equals 13 residues. Germline V CDR1 and CDR2: SGHAT, FQNNGV. V was cut by 1 base and J by 5 bases, with 8 bases left in between. The chain's CDR3 is CASSLGLLETQYF. The CDR3 nucleotides are TGTGCCAGCAGCTTAGGGCTTCTCGAGACCCAGTACTTC.

V gene TRBV6-6 combines with J gene TRBJ2-5; 9 nucleotides agree with TRBD2. The V segment lost 6 bases and the J segment 4 bases; nucleotides outside the gene matches: 6. Germline assignment: CDR1 MNHNY and CDR2 SVGAGI (reference sequence). The CDR3 consists of 14 residues. CDR3 bases: TGTGCCAGCAGCCGTAGCGGGAGTCCAGAGACCCAGTACTTC. Translating gives CASSRSGSPETQYF.

There are a few counts of this clonotype. The chain uses TRBV7-3 and TRBJ2-1, with 9 bases fitting TRBD2. Germline V gene sequence: CDR1 SGHTA, CDR2 FQGTGA. V lost 4 bases to trimming and J lost 1 base; unmatched junction nucleotides: 2. The CDR3 spans 15 residues. In DNA form, the CDR3 reads TGTGCCAGCAGCTGGGGACTAGCTTCCTACAATGAGCAGTTCTTC. Its translation is CASSWGLASYNEQFF. The whole variable domain, filled in from reference TRBV7-3 and TRBJ2-1, reads GAGVSQTPSNKVTEKGKYVELRCDPISGHTALYWYRQSLGQGPEFLIYFQGTGAADDSGLPNDRFFAVRPEGSVSTLKIQRTERGDSAVYLCASSWGLASYNEQFFGPGTRLTVL.

This clonotype was seen a few times. The DNA for the CDR3 is TGTGCCAGCCTCAGGGGAGGGGGCTACAATGAGCAGTTCTTC. Residues: CASLRGGGYNEQFF. The V gene is TRBV6-2 or TRBV6-3, the J gene TRBJ2-1, with a weak D call TRBD2 (7 bases). This CDR3 contains 14 residues. Germline V gene lookup returns CDR1 MNHEY and CDR2 SVGEGT. V dropped 8 bases and J dropped 3 bases, with 14 bases sitting between them.

V usage is TRBV7-2 and J usage is TRBJ2-7; D may be TRBD1 (5 bases). Germline values: CDR1 SGHTA, CDR2 FQGNSA. The CDR3 has 13 amino acids. V was cut by 0 bases and J by 6 bases, with 9 bases left in between. Written as DNA, the CDR3 is TGTGCCAGCAGCTTAGCGTTCACAGGCGAGCAGTACTTC. Translation: CASSLAFTGEQYF.

The chain combines TRBV5-4 with TRBJ2-7; the D is unclear. The CDR3 is 12 residues long. V was pared by 0 bases and J by 10 bases, with 11 bases between. CDR1 SGHNT and CDR2 YYREEE come from the germline V gene (reference sequence). CDR3 DNA sequence: TGTGCCAGCAGCTTGGGTGACGCGCGCCAGTACTTC. This sequence encodes CASSLGDARQYF.

Ten or more counts support this clonotype. J is TRBJ2-1 and V is TRBV27; D uncertain. Trimming pared 2 bases from V and 0 bases from J, leaving 8 bases between. Per the germline V gene, CDR1 is MNHEY and CDR2 is SMNVEV (reference sequence). The CDR3 spans 15 residues. Written as DNA, the CDR3 is TGTGCCAGCAGTTTAACTATAAGCTCCTACAATGAGCAGTTCTTC. It translates to CASSLTISSYNEQFF.

Only a few counts were recorded for this clonotype. This chain joins TRBV7-2 and TRBJ2-3, with unresolved D. The CDR3 has 13 residues. The V gene lost 6 bases and the J gene lost 2 bases, with 9 bases spanning the gap. Germline V gene sequence: CDR1 SGHTA, CDR2 FQGNSA. CDR3 nucleotide sequence: TGTGCCAGCAGTCCTAGACACACAGATACGCAGTATTTT. As protein: CASSPRHTDTQYF.

The chain couples TRBV24-1 to TRBJ2-1, with 15 bases identical to TRBD2. The CDR3 loop spans 18 amino acids. Trimming at V came to 4 bases and at J to 7 bases, leaving 10 bases not matched to a gene. Per germline, CDR1 KGHDR and CDR2 SFDVKD. The CDR3 reads CATSDPGTSGRFTNEQFF. DNA of the CDR3: TGTGCCACCAGTGACCCGGGGACTAGCGGGAGGTTTACAAATGAGCAGTTCTTC.

J is TRBJ1-1 and V is TRBV5-5, with D unresolved. This CDR3 spans 14 amino acids. Germline CDR1 reads SGHKS; CDR2 reads YYEKEE (reference sequence). The V and J ends lost 2 bases and 6 bases respectively, with 14 bases between them. The CDR3 sequence: CASSFGRAKAEAFF. CDR3 nucleotides: TGTGCCAGCAGCTTTGGTAGGGCTAAGGCTGAAGCTTTCTTT.

Here the CDR3 reads CASSYAGGAEAFF. As DNA, the CDR3 is TGTGCCAGCAGTTACGCAGGGGGGGCTGAAGCTTTCTTT. The chain couples TRBV6-2 or TRBV6-3 to TRBJ1-1; TRBD1 matches 7 bases. The junction had 3 bases not matched to a gene; V was cut back by 2 bases and J by 6 bases. The CDR3 extends over 13 amino acids. Germline lookup yields CDR1 MNHEY and CDR2 SVGEGT.

The rearrangement links TRBV20-1 to TRBJ2-5; 8 nucleotides align to TRBD1. V lost 4 bases and J lost 5; bases outside the gene matches: 3. The germline CDR1 and CDR2 sequences are DFQATT and SNEGSKA (reference sequence). This CDR3 contains 12 residues. CDR3 DNA: TGCAGTGCTATCCAGGGGGCGGAGACCCAGTACTTC. Its translation: CSAIQGAETQYF.

The genes are TRBV18 and TRBJ2-7; possibly TRBD1 for D (5 bases). V was clipped by 4 bases and J by 6 bases, with 13 bases between them. CDR3 length: 13 residues. CDR1 and CDR2 (germline): KGHSH, LQKENI. CDR3 region: CASSQEQELEQYF. In DNA, the CDR3 is TGTGCCAGCTCACAGGAACAGGAACTCGAGCAGTACTTC.

V usage is TRBV12-3 or TRBV12-4 and J usage is TRBJ2-7; no firm D call. V lost 5 bases to trimming and J lost 5 bases, with 13 bases between them. The CDR3 totals 13 residues. CDR3 nucleotides: TGTGCCAGCAGTCCCCATGGACGTAACGAGCAGTACTTC. It encodes CASSPHGRNEQYF.

The chain combines TRBV5-1 with TRBJ2-2; D call uncertain. V gave up 2 bases and J gave up 7 bases, with 9 bases separating them. Germline lookup yields CDR1 SGHRS and CDR2 YFSETQ. The CDR3 consists of 13 residues. The CDR3 spells CASSLRVVGELFF. The DNA of the CDR3 is TGCGCCAGCAGCTTACGAGTTGTCGGGGAGCTGTTTTTT.

The chain combines TRBV25-1 with TRBJ2-1; the match to TRBD2 covers 11 bases. CDR3 length equals 16 residues. The ends lost 2 bases at V and 7 bases at J; junction bases unmatched: 7. Germline CDR1 MGHDK, CDR2 SYGVNS. The CDR3 reads CASSEKGTSGRNEQFF. The CDR3 DNA reads as TGTGCCAGCAGTGAAAAGGGTACTAGCGGGAGAAATGAGCAGTTCTTC.

V gene TRBV10-3 combines with J gene TRBJ2-5; TRBD1 aligns across 7 bases. The junction had 10 bases not matched to a gene; V was cut back by 11 bases and J by 4 bases. From germline, CDR1 is ENHRY and CDR2 SYGVKD. The CDR3 extends over 13 amino acids. Here the CDR3 reads CAHSRGLTETQYF. CDR3 coding DNA: TGTGCCCATAGTAGGGGGCTTACAGAGACCCAGTACTTC.

This clonotype was counted many times. The rearrangement joins TRBV7-2 to TRBJ1-6; D remains ambiguous. Germline CDR1 is SGHTA and CDR2 is FQGNSA. The CDR3 contains 13 residues. V was shortened by 5 bases and J by 3 bases, with 5 bases between the two germline ends. This chain's CDR3 is CASSQIYNSPLHF. CDR3 coding DNA: TGTGCCAGCAGCCAAATCTATAATTCACCCCTCCACTTT.

The V call is TRBV12-3 or TRBV12-4, the J call TRBJ1-4; 8 bases are a match to TRBD1. After removal of 6 bases from V and 13 bases from J, the junction contained 16 bases not matched to a gene. The CDR3 totals 15 residues. CDR3 amino acids: CASRDSDRGRGVLFF. In DNA form, the CDR3 reads TGTGCCAGCAGAGACTCCGACAGGGGCCGGGGAGTACTGTTTTTT.

This clonotype was found a few times. This chain connects TRBV7-2 to TRBJ2-2; 9 bases are shared with TRBD2. The germline CDR1 and CDR2 sequences are SGHTA and FQGNSA. After removal of 1 base from V and 3 bases from J, the junction contained 6 bases not matched to a gene. This CDR3 region has 17 residues. CDR3 DNA sequence: TGTGCCAGCAGCTTAGTTGGCGGGAGGGTTTACACCGGGGAGCTGTTTTTT. It is translated as CASSLVGGRVYTGELFF.

The chain recombines TRBV28 with TRBJ1-1, with 8 bases matching TRBD1. This CDR3 spans 15 amino acids. Germline CDR1 is MDHEN and CDR2 is SYDVKM. V lost 4 bases and J lost 3; bases outside the gene matches: 7. CDR3 loop: CASSSQGAKDTEAFF. In DNA form, the CDR3 reads TGTGCCAGCAGTTCGCAGGGGGCCAAGGACACTGAAGCTTTCTTT.

This clonotype was recorded a few times. At one boundary the junction diverges from the germline segment, which might be a read error. The V gene is TRBV6-2 or TRBV6-3, the J gene TRBJ2-7; 9 bases agree with TRBD1. The length of the CDR3 is 15 residues. Germline V gene data show CDR1 as MNHEY and CDR2 as SVGEGT. The CDR3 reads CASSNRDRASSEQYF. The CDR3 DNA reads as TGTGCCAGCAGTAACCGGGACAGGGCCTCCTCCGAGCAGTACTTC.

V and J are TRBV19 and TRBJ2-5, with 12 bases matching TRBD2. V lost 6 bases and J lost 1; bases outside the gene matches: 9. The germline CDR1 and CDR2 sequences are LNHDA and SQIVND (reference sequence). This CDR3 comprises 17 residues. The CDR3 loop reads CASSPGLAGIFQETQYF. Written as DNA, the CDR3 is TGTGCCAGTAGCCCCGGACTAGCGGGGATATTCCAAGAGACCCAGTACTTC.

The chain carries TRBV4-3 and TRBJ2-1; 8 bases line up with TRBD2. The V and J ends lost 9 bases and 3 bases, in that order; junction bases with no gene match: 13. The CDR3 spans 16 residues. Germline V gene sequence: CDR1 LGHNA, CDR2 YSLEER. This CDR3 is CARTQEREFFYNEQFF. In DNA form, the CDR3 reads TGCGCCAGAACGCAGGAGCGGGAGTTCTTCTACAATGAGCAGTTCTTC.

The rearrangement links TRBV20-1 to TRBJ1-6, with TRBD1 as a possible D gene (6 bases). Between the trimmed V and J ends, which lost 4 bases and 4 bases, there was a span of 8 bases. The CDR3 is made up of 13 amino acids. The germline CDR1 and CDR2 sequences are DFQATT and SNEGSKA (reference sequence). The CDR3 is CSAKDSYNSPLHF. DNA of the CDR3: TGCAGTGCTAAGGACAGTTATAATTCACCCCTCCACTTT.

The chain uses TRBV28 and TRBJ1-5, with TRBD1 matching 7 bases. The CDR3 runs 13 residues. J was trimmed by 9 bases and V by 5 bases; bases with no gene match: 7. The germline gives CDR1 MDHEN, CDR2 SYDVKM. In nucleotides, the CDR3 is TGTGCCAGCAGTCGACAGGGCGCTTCGCCCCAGCATTTT. Protein sequence: CASSRQGASPQHF.

V gene TRBV18 combines with J gene TRBJ2-1; D is undetermined. V dropped 3 bases and J dropped 10 bases, with 10 bases sitting between them. Germline CDR1 and CDR2: KGHSH and LQKENI. The CDR3 runs to 12 residues. The CDR3 nucleotides are TGTGCCAGCTCACCGACCCCTCGCGAGCAGTTCTTC. Encoded protein: CASSPTPREQFF.

The gene calls are TRBV7-2 and TRBJ1-2, with D possibly TRBD1 on 5 matching bases. This CDR3 contains 13 residues. V was cut by 5 bases and J by 8 bases, with 15 bases left in between. CDR1 and CDR2 from the germline V gene are SGHTA and FQGNSA. CDR3 region: CASSGRQPWGYTF. CDR3 bases: TGTGCCAGCAGCGGTAGACAGCCATGGGGCTACACCTTC.

The chain links TRBV20-1 to TRBJ1-2; no reliable D call. CDR1 is DFQATT, CDR2 SNEGSKA, per germline (reference sequence). V was clipped by 3 bases and J by 4 bases, with 6 bases between them. The CDR3 has 11 amino acids. CDR3 DNA: TGCAGTGCTAGCGCGGTCTATGGCTACACCTTC. This encodes CSASAVYGYTF.